The 15 T cell receptor beta chains presented below share a single source sample, sequenced in a study of neurological immune-mediated disorders. Time point described: longitudinal time-point 1 (baseline). TCRdb recomputed calls from the 5' RACE reads with MiXCR, one row per CDR3 protein. The sample yields around 76,000 distinct CDR3 sequences, roughly a tenth seen once. The specimen sequenced was PBMCs. The receptors were gathered from a man aged 25-45 years in good health.

With regard to this clonotype: A clone one base away is much larger, so this may be a read error. The J gene is TRBJ1-4, the V gene TRBV29-1, with 8 bases matching TRBD1. Germline V gene lookup returns CDR1 SQVTM and CDR2 ANQGSEA. The length of the CDR3 is 15 residues. The CDR3 loop is CSVELRTGKVEKPFF. The CDR3 bases are TGCAGCGTTGAATTGAGGACAGGGAAAGTTGAAAAACCGTTTTTT.

At least ten counts were recorded for this clonotype. The chain recombines TRBV20-1 with TRBJ2-1; D not resolved. V was pared by 5 bases and J by 0 bases, with 17 bases between. Germline V gives CDR1 DFQATT, CDR2 SNEGSKA (reference sequence). This CDR3 has 16 residues. The DNA of the CDR3 is TGCAGTGCTTTTTCCGCAGCGTGGGGCTCCTACAATGAGCAGTTCTTC. Amino acids: CSAFSAAWGSYNEQFF.

The table lists this clonotype with many counts. This sequence joins TRBV29-1 and TRBJ2-7, with D perhaps TRBD2 (6 bases). CDR3 size: 11 residues. With 5 bases removed from V and 3 bases from J, the gap between germline ends came to 8 bases. Per the germline V gene, CDR1 is SQVTM and CDR2 is ANQGSEA. The CDR3 protein is CSVRRDYEQYF. Here the CDR3 DNA reads TGCAGCGTTAGGCGGGACTACGAGCAGTACTTC.

This clonotype was seen ten or more times. This chain uses TRBV11-1 with TRBJ2-1; 13 bases fit TRBD2. The CDR3 covers 16 residues. V lost 4 bases, J lost 8 bases, and 8 bases stayed unmatched. Germline V gene lookup returns CDR1 SGHAT and CDR2 FQDESV (reference sequence). This CDR3 reads CASSSPGTSGKDEQFF. The CDR3 region has the DNA TGTGCCAGCAGCTCTCCCGGGACTAGCGGGAAAGATGAGCAGTTCTTC.

The table lists this clonotype with many counts. The V call is TRBV4-1, the J call TRBJ2-3; 7 bases fit TRBD2. CDR1 and CDR2 from the germline V gene are MGHRA and YSYEKL. There are 16 residues in the CDR3. Unmatched junction bases numbered 3, after V lost 0 bases and J lost 0 bases. The CDR3 DNA is TGCGCCAGCAGCCAAGACGGGAGGTTGAGCACAGATACGCAGTATTTT. Translated, it gives CASSQDGRLSTDTQYF.

This clonotype turned up a few times. The V call is TRBV10-3, the J call TRBJ2-5; D uncertain. CDR3 length: 14 amino acids. V was clipped by 0 bases and J by 3 bases, with 8 bases between them. CDR1 is ENHRY, CDR2 SYGVKD, per germline. CDR3 nucleotide sequence: TGTGCCATCAGTGAGTCAGACATTAAAGAGACCCAGTACTTC. This encodes CAISESDIKETQYF.

There are many counts of this clonotype. The chain carries TRBV27 and TRBJ2-3; D ambiguous. V dropped 6 bases and J dropped 0 bases, with 1 base sitting between them. The CDR3 consists of 11 residues. CDR1 is MNHEY, CDR2 SMNVEV, per germline (reference sequence). The CDR3 region is CASRSTDTQYF. The CDR3 DNA follows: TGTGCCAGCAGGAGCACAGATACGCAGTATTTT.

This clonotype appeared many times. CDR3 sequence: CASSSGGGAQLDGYTF. The CDR3 region has the DNA TGCGCCAGCAGCTCGGGTGGGGGCGCTCAATTGGATGGCTACACCTTC. This chain joins TRBV5-1 and TRBJ1-2; maybe TRBD1 (6 bases). Trimming stripped 3 bases from V and 6 bases from J, with 21 bases between. The germline V gene has CDR1 SGHRS and CDR2 YFSETQ. The CDR3 totals 16 residues.

This clonotype appeared many times. This rearrangement joins TRBV18 to TRBJ1-1, with a possible D match to TRBD1 (5 bases). Germline V gene sequence: CDR1 KGHSH, CDR2 LQKENI. CDR3 length equals 15 residues. Deletions cut 3 bases from V and 1 base from J, with 12 bases between. The CDR3 protein is CASSPIPTGNTEAFF. The CDR3 DNA is TGTGCCAGCTCACCGATACCTACAGGGAACACTGAAGCTTTCTTT.

This clonotype came up many times. The J gene is TRBJ2-7, the V gene TRBV7-2, with unresolved D. The CDR3 is made up of 13 amino acids. Germline loops: CDR1 SGHTA, CDR2 FQGNSA. Trimming cost V 2 bases and J 0 bases, with 5 bases left between them. CDR3 sequence: CASSLSSSYEQYF. In DNA, the CDR3 is TGTGCCAGCAGCTTAAGTAGCTCCTACGAGCAGTACTTC.

The chain employs TRBV7-6 and TRBJ2-3, with D possibly matching TRBD2 (6 bases). This CDR3 region has 15 residues. Looked up from germline, CDR1 is SGHVS and CDR2 is FNYEAQ. Trimming left V 6 bases short and J 5 bases short, with 18 bases between. The CDR3 loop reads CASRSSRRAIDTQYF. The DNA of the CDR3 is TGTGCCAGCAGGTCTTCGCGGAGGGCCATAGATACGCAGTATTTT.

This clonotype was counted many times. The chain recombines TRBV28 with TRBJ2-7; D ambiguous. Deletions cut 6 bases from V and 0 bases from J, with 15 bases between. The CDR3 totals 15 residues. Germline CDR1 is MDHEN and CDR2 is SYDVKM. CDR3 amino acids: CASSAESLSSYEQYF. CDR3 DNA sequence: TGTGCCAGCAGCGCCGAGTCGTTAAGCTCCTACGAGCAGTACTTC. The full variable domain, its missing parts supplied by reference TRBV28 and TRBJ2-7, is DVKVTQSSRYLVKRTGEKVFLECVQDMDHENMFWYRQDPGLGLRLIYFSYDVKMKEKGDIPEGYSVSREKKERFSLILESASTNQTSMYLCASSAESLSSYEQYFGPGTRLTVT.

As to this clonotype: A read error is possible here, since a much larger clone lies one base away. This rearrangement joins TRBV28 to TRBJ2-3; D perhaps matches TRBD2 (5 bases). This CDR3 is built from 14 residues. The germline CDR1 and CDR2 sequences are MDHEN and SYDVKM. Trimming removed 6 bases at V and 5 bases at J, with 15 bases between. CDR3 protein: CASRTVSGGDTQYF. CDR3 DNA: TGTGCCAGCAGGACTGTCAGTGGAGGAGATACGCAGTATTTT.

The sample holds many counts of this clonotype. The rearrangement uses TRBV4-1 and TRBJ2-3; D remains ambiguous. Trimming removed 4 bases from V and 0 bases from J, with 14 bases in between. The CDR3 is 16 residues long. CDR1 MGHRA and CDR2 YSYEKL come from the germline V gene. The CDR3 DNA follows: TGCGCCAGCAGCCCTCGCAGTCTCCCAAGCACAGATACGCAGTATTTT. This gives the protein CASSPRSLPSTDTQYF.

This clonotype appeared many times. CDR3 in amino acids: CASSLGTGGPEQYF. CDR3 nucleotide sequence: TGCGCCAGCAGCTTGGGAACAGGGGGGCCCGAGCAGTACTTC. The V gene is TRBV5-1, the J gene TRBJ2-7, with 8 bases aligning to TRBD1. V shed 0 bases, J shed 6 bases, and the junction held 5 bases outside the gene matches. CDR3 length equals 14 residues. Germline V lookup: CDR1 SGHRS, CDR2 YFSETQ.